This T cell receptor (beta chain) was identified during a study of vaccination and CD4 T cells after COVID-19 (dated by TCRdb to between 2020 and 2023). In terms of the full investigation: In the convalescent cohort there were six males and four females, among whom were two Hispanic individuals, seven Caucasians, two Asians and one multiracial person. In an earlier paper using these donors, memory CD4+ T cell crossreactivity between SARS-CoV-2 and common cold coronavirus spike proteins was assessed at the TCR clonotype level. Post-vaccine blood samples were taken a median of approximately 76 days after the second vaccine dose, with a range of about 13 to 250 days. Post-COVID blood samples were collected from convalescent patients a median of approximately 100 days after diagnosis, with a range of about 30 to 161 days. Each participant got two doses of either the Pfizer-BioNTech BNT162b2 vaccine (n=8) or the Moderna mRNA-1273 vaccine (n=2). Control cultures used a CEFX viral epitope pool as positive control, an HIV-1 Nef peptide pool as negative control, or no peptide. Overlapping spike peptide pools from SARS-CoV-2 and from the common cold coronaviruses HCoV-NL63, HCoV-OC43 and HCoV-229E were used as culture stimuli. The spike-specific CD4+ TCR repertoire was compared before and after mRNA vaccination in about nine COVID-19 convalescent patients and several infection-naive healthy vaccine recipients.

Libraries were made using PCR. DNA from cultured CD4+ T cells was subjected to TCR sequencing with the Oncomine TCR Beta short-read assay at the Johns Hopkins FTIC core. The QIAamp micro DNA kit was used to extract genomic DNA from the cultured CD4+ T cells. Oncomine TCR Beta libraries from cultured CD4+ T cells were pooled with unique dual indexes and sequenced on an Illumina iSeq 100. The original pipeline was this. Non-productive sequences were filtered out, and CDR3s that did not start with C, did not end with F or W, or were shorter than 7 amino acids were discarded. The MANAFEST web application was used to identify antigen-specific clonotypes by comparing peptide-stimulated wells against reference wells and other culture wells. Positive clones required FDR below 0.05, an odds ratio above 5, and productive frequency above 0.1% in at least two of three replicate wells. A clonotype was classed as cross-reactive if the clonotype showed significant expansion both in SARS-CoV-2 spike wells and in at least one common cold coronavirus spike condition. Using R version 3.6.1, CDR3 homology was evaluated through Levenshtein distances (stringdist) along with unrooted phylogenetic trees (ape). TCRdb reprocessing: public reads trimmed at Q25 with fastp, clones called with MiXCR, in-frame beta chains kept. When rows share a CDR3 protein, they turn into one entry using the most common DNA and genes. TCRdb assigned the V and J calls; the authors' analysis was not used. A total of about 9,800 distinct CDR3 sequences appear in this sample, over 30% of them only once. The ten largest account for roughly 12% of the sample.

What the authors observed across the whole study: An increase in the median number of SARS-CoV-2-reactive clonotypes from more than 20 after infection to roughly 38 after vaccination was observed, but the change was not found to be significant. Among the post-vaccine SARS-CoV-2-reactive clones in convalescent patients, a median around 90% showed up only after vaccination, which suggests vaccine-specific priming. Nearly all vaccine-specific clones in convalescent patients (304 of 307) were mono-reactive for SARS-CoV-2 spike rather than cross-reactive with common cold coronaviruses. The study included relatively few convalescent patients and did not analyze early timepoints after natural infection.

Points on this clonotype: There is no known antigen for this receptor. No quality values exist for individual bases; no much larger clone is one base distant.

The treatment or condition label, read with the paper, signifies: roughly 11-day PBMC culture with coronavirus spike peptide pools or control peptides (ViraFEST assay). CD4+ T cells from unexposed donors were collected before the COVID-19 pandemic (2011-2018). The ViraFEST assay, used in the study, expanded antigen-specific T cells with peptide pools and then identified the expanded clonotypes through TCR sequencing. PBMCs were cultured at around 2.2 million per well in IMDM supplemented with around 5.5% human AB serum and 9.5 to 10 IU/ml IL-2, with approximately 10 ug/ml peptide pools added. Half of the culture medium was replaced with fresh IL-2-containing medium on days 3 and 7. After about 11 days of culture, CD4+ T cells were isolated by negative selection using the EasySep CD4+ T cell isolation kit. As far as cell numbers permitted, CD4+ T cells from unexposed donors were tested for reactivity against SARS-CoV-2 S and N as well as four spike pools from common cold coronaviruses. Ficoll-Paque Plus gradient centrifugation was used to isolate PBMCs from whole blood, and the isolated PBMCs were then either used fresh or cryopreserved at -140C. Each culture condition was generally run in triplicate wells. Leukapheresis product for the unexposed donors was bought commercially.

The source material was CD4+ T cells from blood, cultured in vitro. This clonotype originated in a human donor in good health.

The DNA is TGTGCCAGCAGCGAGGGTTACAATGAGCAGTTCTTC. This codes for CASSEGYNEQFF. The chain was built from TRBV11-3 and TRBJ2-1, and perhaps TRBD2 as D gene, on 5 matching bases. From a lookup of the germline V gene, CDR1 and CDR2 are SGHNT and YENEEA. A distance of 6 bases separates the germline ends of V and J, which lose 5 bases and 4 bases respectively. CDR3 length: 12 amino acids, cysteine to phenylalanine. Only CDR3 DNA remains: 36 bases, in frame from the first base.